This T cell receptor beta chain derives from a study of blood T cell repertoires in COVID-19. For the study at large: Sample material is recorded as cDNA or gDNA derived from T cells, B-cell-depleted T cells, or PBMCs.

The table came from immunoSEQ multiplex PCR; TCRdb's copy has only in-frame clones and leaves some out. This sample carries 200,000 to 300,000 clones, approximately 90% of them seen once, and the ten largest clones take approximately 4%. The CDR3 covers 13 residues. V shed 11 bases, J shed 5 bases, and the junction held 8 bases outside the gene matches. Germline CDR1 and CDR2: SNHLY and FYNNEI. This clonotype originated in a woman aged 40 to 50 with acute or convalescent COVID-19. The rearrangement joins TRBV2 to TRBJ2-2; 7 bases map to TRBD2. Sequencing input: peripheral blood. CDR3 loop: CAASMRGTGELFF. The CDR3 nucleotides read TGTGCCGCCAGCATGCGGGGGACCGGGGAGCTGTTTTTT.